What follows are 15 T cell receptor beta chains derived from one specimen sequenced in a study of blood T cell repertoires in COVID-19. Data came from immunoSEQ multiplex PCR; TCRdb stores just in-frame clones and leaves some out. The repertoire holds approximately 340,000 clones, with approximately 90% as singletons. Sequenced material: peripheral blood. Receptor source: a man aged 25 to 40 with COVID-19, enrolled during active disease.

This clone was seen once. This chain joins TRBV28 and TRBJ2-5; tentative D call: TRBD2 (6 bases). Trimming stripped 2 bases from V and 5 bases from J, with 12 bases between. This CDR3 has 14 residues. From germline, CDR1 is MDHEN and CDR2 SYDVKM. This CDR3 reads CASSLIGAGETQYF. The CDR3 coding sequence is TGTGCCAGCAGTTTAATTGGGGCGGGGGAGACCCAGTACTTC.

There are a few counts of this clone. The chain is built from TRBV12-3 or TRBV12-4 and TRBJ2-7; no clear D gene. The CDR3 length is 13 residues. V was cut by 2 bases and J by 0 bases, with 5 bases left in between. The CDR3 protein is CASSLLGSYEQYF. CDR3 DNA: TGTGCCAGCAGTTTACTCGGCTCCTACGAGCAGTACTTC.

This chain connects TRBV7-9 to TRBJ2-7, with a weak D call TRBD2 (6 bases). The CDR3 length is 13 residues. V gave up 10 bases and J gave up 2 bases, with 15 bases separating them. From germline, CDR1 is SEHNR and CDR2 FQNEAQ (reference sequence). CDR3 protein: CATGLALPYEQYF. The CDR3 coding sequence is TGTGCCACCGGGCTAGCGCTACCCTACGAGCAGTACTTC.

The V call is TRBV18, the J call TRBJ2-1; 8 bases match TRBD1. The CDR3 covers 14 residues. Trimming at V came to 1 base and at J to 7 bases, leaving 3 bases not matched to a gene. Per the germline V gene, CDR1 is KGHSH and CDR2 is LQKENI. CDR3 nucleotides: TGTGCCAGCTCACCACGGGACAGGTGGAATGAGCAGTTCTTC. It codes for CASSPRDRWNEQFF.

The CDR3 coding sequence is TGCGCCAGCAGCCAAGGAGCCGAGCAGTACTTC. Translated, it gives CASSQGAEQYF. V usage is TRBV4-3 and J usage is TRBJ2-7, with D unresolved. The CDR3 runs 11 residues. The germline gives CDR1 LGHNA, CDR2 YSLEER. The germline V and J ends were trimmed by 1 base and 6 bases, with 4 bases remaining between them.

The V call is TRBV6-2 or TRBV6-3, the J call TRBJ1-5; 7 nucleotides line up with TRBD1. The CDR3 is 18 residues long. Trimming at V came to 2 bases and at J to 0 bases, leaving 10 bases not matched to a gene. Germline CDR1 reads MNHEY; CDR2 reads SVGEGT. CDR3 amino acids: CASSYRPPRGLSNQPQHF. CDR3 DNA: TGTGCCAGCAGTTACCGTCCGCCTAGGGGGCTTAGCAATCAGCCCCAGCATTTT.

CDR3 loop: CASSLTRTSGSTGELFF. The CDR3 DNA is TGTGCCAGCAGCTTGACACGGACTAGCGGGAGCACCGGGGAGCTGTTTTTT. V and J are TRBV11-3 and TRBJ2-2; 13 nucleotides match TRBD2. Germline assignment: CDR1 SGHNT and CDR2 YENEEA. The CDR3 extends over 17 amino acids. Germline trimming cut 3 bases from V and 4 bases from J; bases unmatched to any gene: 5.

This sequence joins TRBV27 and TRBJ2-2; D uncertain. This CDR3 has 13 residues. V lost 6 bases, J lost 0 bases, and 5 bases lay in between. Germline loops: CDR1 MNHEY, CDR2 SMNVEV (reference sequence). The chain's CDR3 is CASSPTNTGELFF. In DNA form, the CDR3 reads TGTGCCAGCAGCCCAACGAACACCGGGGAGCTGTTTTTT.

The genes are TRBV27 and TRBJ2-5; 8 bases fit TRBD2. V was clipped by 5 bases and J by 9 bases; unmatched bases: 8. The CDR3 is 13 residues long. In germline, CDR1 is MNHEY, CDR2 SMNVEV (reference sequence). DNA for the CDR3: TGTGCCAGCAGTATCGCCTTCGGGGGGGCCCAGTACTTC. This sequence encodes CASSIAFGGAQYF.

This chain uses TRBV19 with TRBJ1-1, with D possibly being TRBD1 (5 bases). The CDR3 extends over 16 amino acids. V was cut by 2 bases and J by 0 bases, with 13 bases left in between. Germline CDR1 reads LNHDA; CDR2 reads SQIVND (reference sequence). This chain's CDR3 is CASSIPGILMNTEAFF. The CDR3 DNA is TGTGCCAGTAGTATACCAGGGATCCTCATGAACACTGAAGCTTTCTTT.

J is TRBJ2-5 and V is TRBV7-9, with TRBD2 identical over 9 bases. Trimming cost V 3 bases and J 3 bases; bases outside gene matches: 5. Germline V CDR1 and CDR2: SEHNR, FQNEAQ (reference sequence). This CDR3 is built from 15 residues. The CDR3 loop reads CASSFSGGAEETQYF. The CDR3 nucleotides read TGTGCCAGCAGCTTTAGCGGGGGCGCCGAAGAGACCCAGTACTTC. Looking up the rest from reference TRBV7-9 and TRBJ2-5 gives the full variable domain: DTGVSQNPRHKITKRGQNVTFRCDPISEHNRLYWYRQTLGQGPEFLTYFQNEAQLEKSRLLSDRFSAERPKGSFSTLEIQRTEQGDSAMYLCASSFSGGAEETQYFGPGTRLLVL.

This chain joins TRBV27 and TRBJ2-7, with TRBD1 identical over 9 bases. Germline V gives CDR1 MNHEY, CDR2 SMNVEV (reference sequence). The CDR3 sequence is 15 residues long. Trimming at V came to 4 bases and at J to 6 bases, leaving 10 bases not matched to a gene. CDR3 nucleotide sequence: TGTGCCAGCAGTTCCCCCGGGACAGGGTACCCCGAGCAGTACTTC. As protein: CASSSPGTGYPEQYF.

The CDR3 loop reads CASSLTTGSTEAFF. Written as DNA, the CDR3 is TGTGCCAGCAGCCTCACTACAGGGAGTACTGAAGCTTTCTTT. The V and J genes are TRBV14 and TRBJ1-1; possibly TRBD1 for D (6 bases). The V and J ends lost 4 bases and 5 bases respectively, with 14 bases between them. This CDR3 comprises 14 residues. Germline CDR1 is SGHDN and CDR2 is FVKESK.

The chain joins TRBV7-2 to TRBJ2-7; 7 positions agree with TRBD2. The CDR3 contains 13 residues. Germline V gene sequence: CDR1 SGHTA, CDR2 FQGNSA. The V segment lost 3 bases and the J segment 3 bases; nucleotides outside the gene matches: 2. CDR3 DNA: TGTGCCAGCAGCTTTCCTAGCGGCTACGAGCAGTACTTC. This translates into CASSFPSGYEQYF.

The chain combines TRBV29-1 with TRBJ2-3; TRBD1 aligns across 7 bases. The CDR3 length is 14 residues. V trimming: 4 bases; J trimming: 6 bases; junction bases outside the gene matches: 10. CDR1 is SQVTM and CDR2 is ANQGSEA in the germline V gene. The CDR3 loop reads CSVALTGVSDTQYF. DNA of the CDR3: TGCAGCGTTGCCCTCACAGGGGTCTCCGATACGCAGTATTTT.